This entry concerns a single T cell receptor (beta chain). Its antigen is unknown. No qualities accompany the bases; no much larger clone lies one base away. The data are from a study of cytomegalovirus exposure and HLA in healthy donors (dated by TCRdb to the late 2010s). For the study in its entirety: According to an earlier analysis of several hundred of the donors, roughly 180 million T cells yielded 120 million or so unique TCR beta sequences and less than 300 Gb of sequence data. An early release covering about 600 HLA-typed donors comprised 250 to 350 gigabases of sequencing data and around 80 million unique TCR sequences. The genetic ancestry cluster associated with self-reported Caucasian donors included about four fifths of the roughly 380 genotyped donors. The study aimed to test whether cataloging public T cell receptors could reveal signatures of past pathogen exposure. Using immunosequencing, the study profiled T cell repertoires from 640 or so subjects and related those repertoires to cytomegalovirus serostatus. In addition to the first cohort of several hundred subjects, a separate validation cohort of under 150 different subjects was used. To predict cytomegalovirus infection status, the study brought together high-throughput TCR immunosequencing, statistical association of individual TCRs with disease status, and machine learning. A later analysis re-analyzed previously published TCR beta repertoires from 500 to 700 donors and added high-resolution HLA genotyping to study TCR occurrence patterns. Rather than drawing on any new phenotypic data, the later analysis identified candidate immune exposures from TCR beta sequences and the way those sequences occurred across donors. To decide whether each TCR beta V gene segment behaved as functional or pseudogenic, an earlier analysis of approximately 600 of the donors relied on high-throughput TCR beta sequencing. Donor age, sex, ethnicity and CMV serostatus were compiled alongside the repertoire data. A later genetic analysis used genome-wide SNP genotypes for about 65% of the roughly 670 donors, treating that subset as a discovery cohort. All discovery cohort repertoires had been generated using a single sequencing platform. HLA typing included class I and class II loci at four-digit resolution. The number of typed donors differed by locus: 629-630 for A, B, C, DRB1 and DQB1; 522 for DQA1; roughly 600 for DPA1; and approximately 450 for DPB1. Because of strong linkage in the cohort, roughly 5 DR-DQ haplotypes were treated as single units for association and clustering. On average, around 230,000 unique TCR beta nucleotide sequences were sequenced per donor among 300 to 500 genotyped donors of the cohort, with roughly 20% of those sequences being non-productive.

Its CDR3 holds 17 amino acids, cysteine through phenylalanine. Just the 51-base CDR3 DNA is kept, in frame starting at base 1. The germline V gene sets CDR1 to MGHRA and CDR2 to YSYEKL. V trim: 0 bases; J trim: 8 bases; unmatched bases: 5. Library preparation was by the immunoSEQ multiplex PCR assay. The multiplex PCR relied on a mix of 60 forward primers for TCR Vbeta segments and 13 reverse primers for TCR Jbeta segments. The CDR3 region of rearranged TCR beta genes was amplified from genomic DNA by a multiplex PCR assay. The amplified TCR beta libraries were sequenced on the Illumina HiSeq System as 87-base-pair reads. On the study's bioinformatics: A later analysis counted about 80 million unique TCR beta chains across the 550 to 700 repertoires, and some 11 million of these chains were shared by at least two donors. A nearest-neighbor algorithm error-corrected the raw reads and collapsed the reads into unique sequences, merging closely related sequences to remove PCR and sequencing errors. To assign V, D and J gene segments, CDR3 sequences were aligned to IMGT reference sequences. For a sequence to be retained, at least a six-nucleotide match to both a V gene segment and a J gene segment was required. Rearrangements were called productive when the CDR3 lacked stop codons and stayed in frame with V and J; all others were non-productive. CDR3 was defined according to IMGT convention as the region running from the second conserved V-encoded cysteine to the conserved J-encoded phenylalanine. The earlier analysis of about 610 of the donors excluded sequences that lacked an unambiguous match to a single V gene segment. In an earlier analysis of 587 of the donors, a V segment was called functional when productive rearrangements were above 56.7%, and segregating when the standard deviation between donors exceeded 5%. A statistical classification framework was developed to diagnose cytomegalovirus status using the catalog of TCR beta chain sequences. V and J gene assignment, in a later analysis, came from comparing TCR nucleotide sequences with IMGT/GENE-DB human TR gene sequences. Using the TCRdist pipeline, a later analysis assigned CDR3 sequences along with most-parsimonious VDJ recombination scenarios. In a later analysis, each TCR beta chain was defined by its CDR3 amino acid sequence together with its V-gene family, and reads without a unique V-gene family were excluded. A later analysis removed 500 to 650 highly shared, low-generation-probability nucleotide sequences to deal with suspected cross-contamination and a sequencing artifact. For each public chain, a later analysis derived a clonal expansion index from normalized ranks of inferred template counts within each repertoire. In a later analysis, generation probabilities were computed using a VDJ recombination model fitted to out-of-frame rearrangements, and the results were checked against IGoR. In a later analysis, hypergeometric tests were used to score TCR-TCR, TCR-HLA and TCR-CMV co-occurrence, with a repertoire-size bias correction applied to TCR pairs. In a later analysis, false discovery rates were estimated by permuting HLA or CMV assignments 20 times. In a later analysis, co-occurring TCRs were grouped using DBSCAN, and TCRdist sequence similarity was added for clustering within HLA-allele-positive subsets. Co-occurrence clustering excluded repertoires with fewer than 30,000 or more than 120,000 public chains, plus five with anomalous nucleotide sharing. TCRdb obtained this table from immuneACCESS and retained in-frame rearrangements with V and J assigned. These tables miss some clones; where compared with another copy, unresolved V genes account for less than half of the shortfall, and the remainder is unexplained. That table is the source of V, J and clone size, and D and trimming were worked out from the DNA. The sample includes 40,000 to 45,000 clones, with about 80% observed a single time. Of the sample, approximately 1.5% falls within the top ten clones.

Overall study outcomes, separate from this receptor: Because the 87-base-pair reads could not distinguish some IMGT-functional V segments, including TRBV6-2 and TRBV6-3, those segments were excluded. A later analysis found that HLA-associated TCR beta chains were more clonally expanded and had lower generation probabilities than equally common non-associated chains. The classifier was reported to diagnose cytomegalovirus status with high specificity and sensitivity in both the original and validation cohorts. A later analysis associated 16,951 TCR beta sequences with specific HLA alleles at a false discovery rate of 0.05. Because HLA typing was missing for some donors at each locus, association tests included only the typed subset. According to a later genetic analysis, donors in an Asian-associated ancestry cluster had fewer N-insertions in productive TCRs than the roughly 670-donor mean. Strong co-occurrence of HLA alleles, especially DR and DQ, made assigning TCR associations to individual alleles difficult. A cluster of highly shared sequence variants was judged likely to be a technical artifact of the sequencing pipeline. In a later analysis, the rate of TCR association differed among HLA loci, with DRB1 alleles having the most associated TCRs and HLA-C alleles having the fewest. Most TCR sequences were observed very rarely across donors, whereas some public TCRs were present in many individuals. Roughly uniform sequencing depth across donors was assumed in presence/absence analyses, although this assumption may not hold. In a later analysis, several top co-occurrence clusters were reported to appear linked to parvovirus B19, influenza, CMV and Epstein-Barr virus. V-gene and J-gene trimming of TCR beta chains was associated with a missense DCLRE1C variant in a later genetic analysis, and the association was replicated in an independent cohort. Only TCR beta chains were sequenced in this cohort, and the absence of alpha or paired-chain data limited detectable features. Because counts were too low, approximately 15 rarely observed V segments, including chromosome 9 orphons, were excluded from the earlier analysis of 587 of the donors. A further reported finding was that TCR beta sequences accurately predicted the HLA-A and HLA-B alleles for most subjects in the first cohort. A total of 150 or so TCR beta chains were listed by the study as associated with cytomegalovirus. A few of the identified cytomegalovirus-associated TCR beta chains were confirmed in vitro to be specific for cytomegalovirus antigens. CMV serostatus was the only immune exposure information available for the cohort. Linkage disequilibrium might explain the correlated functional status among segregating V segments, but an unknown experimental factor could not be ruled out. Broadly in line with IMGT annotations, most TCR beta V segments showed up in productive rearrangements about 87% or about 30% of the time in an earlier analysis of approximately 640 of the donors. The authors suggested that the approach could potentially be extended to other disease states and immunological phenotypes. Most CMV-associated TCR beta chains appeared to be HLA-restricted in a later analysis, and the HLA associations seemed to be driven largely by CMV exposure.

The cohort comprised fewer than 700 healthy bone marrow donors. At the time of sampling, all cohort members were nominally healthy, though unrecorded immune exposures were likely present. The donor tested CMV seronegative and was one of the 352 seronegative cohort members. Each donor provided a peripheral blood sample, and peripheral blood mononuclear cells were used for TCR beta sequencing. The Qiagen DNeasy Blood Extraction Kit was used to extract genomic DNA from the blood cell samples. The receptor comes from a man aged 30-40 years in good health and CMV-seronegative. The V and J segments used are TRBV4-1 and TRBJ2-1; 15 bases in between match TRBD2. The sequencing input was PBMCs. The encoded CDR3 is CASSQDGGTSGRYEQFF. The DNA sequence is given as TGCGCCAGCAGCCAAGATGGAGGGACTAGCGGGAGGTATGAGCAGTTCTTC.